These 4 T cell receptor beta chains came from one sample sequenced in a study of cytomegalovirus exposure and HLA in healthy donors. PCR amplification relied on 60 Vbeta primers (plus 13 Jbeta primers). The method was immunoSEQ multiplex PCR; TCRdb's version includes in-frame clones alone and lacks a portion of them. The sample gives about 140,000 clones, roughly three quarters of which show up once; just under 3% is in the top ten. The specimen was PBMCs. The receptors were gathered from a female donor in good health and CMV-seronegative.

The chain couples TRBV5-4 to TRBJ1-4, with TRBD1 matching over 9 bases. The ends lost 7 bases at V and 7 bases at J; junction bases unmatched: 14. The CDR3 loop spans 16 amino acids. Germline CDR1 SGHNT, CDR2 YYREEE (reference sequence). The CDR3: CASGGDREGQGEKLFF. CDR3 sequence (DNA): TGTGCCAGCGGCGGGGACAGGGAAGGCCAAGGTGAAAAACTGTTTTTT.

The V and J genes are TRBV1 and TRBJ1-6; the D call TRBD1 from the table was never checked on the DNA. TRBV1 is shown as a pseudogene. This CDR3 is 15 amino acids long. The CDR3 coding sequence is TGCACCAGCAGCCTATCGGACAGGGGTAATTCACCCCTCCACTTT. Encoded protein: CTSSLSDRGNSPLHF.

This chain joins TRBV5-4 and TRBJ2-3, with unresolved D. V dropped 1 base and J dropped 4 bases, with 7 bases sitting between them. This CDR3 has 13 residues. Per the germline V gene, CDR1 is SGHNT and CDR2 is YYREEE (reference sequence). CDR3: CASSLLFADTQYF. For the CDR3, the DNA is TGTGCCAGCAGCTTGTTGTTCGCAGATACGCAGTATTTT. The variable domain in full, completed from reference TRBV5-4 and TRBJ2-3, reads ETGVTQSPTHLIKTRGQQVTLRCSSQSGHNTVSWYQQALGQGPQFIFQYYREEENGRGNFPPRFSGLQFPNYSSELNVNALELDDSALYLCASSLLFADTQYFGPGTRLTVL.

The DNA for the CDR3 is TGTGCCAGCAGCGTAGTGGGGGCGCCCACCGGGGAGCTGTTTTTT. It yields the protein CASSVVGAPTGELFF. This rearrangement joins TRBV9 to TRBJ2-2; TRBD1 might be the D (6 bases). The CDR3 totals 15 residues. Germline V gene sequence: CDR1 SGDLS, CDR2 YYNGEE. V gave up 0 bases and J gave up 4 bases, with 10 bases separating them. Full variable domain (remainder filled in from reference TRBV9 and TRBJ2-2): DSGVTQTPKHLITATGQRVTLRCSPRSGDLSVYWYQQSLDQGLQFLIQYYNGEERAKGNILERFSAQQFPDLHSELNLSSLELGDSALYFCASSVVGAPTGELFFGEGSRLTVL.